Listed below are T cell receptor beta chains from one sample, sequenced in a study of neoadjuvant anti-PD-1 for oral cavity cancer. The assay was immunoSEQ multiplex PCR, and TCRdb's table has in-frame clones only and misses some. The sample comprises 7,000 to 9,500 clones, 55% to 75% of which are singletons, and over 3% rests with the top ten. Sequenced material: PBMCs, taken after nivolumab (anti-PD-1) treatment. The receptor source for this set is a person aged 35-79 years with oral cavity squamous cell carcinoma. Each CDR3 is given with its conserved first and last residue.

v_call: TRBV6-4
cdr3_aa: CASSDRQGGFGELFF

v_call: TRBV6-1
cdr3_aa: CASIQGTGAFF

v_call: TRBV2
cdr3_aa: CASSDRGPFNYGYTF

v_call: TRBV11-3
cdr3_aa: CASSLSGQGEQFF

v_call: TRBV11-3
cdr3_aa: CASSLDTFSPLHF

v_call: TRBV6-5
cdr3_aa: CASRGTGYTGELFF

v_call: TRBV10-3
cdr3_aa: CAISEYGDSANSPLHF

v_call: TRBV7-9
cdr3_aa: CASSLVNTEAFF

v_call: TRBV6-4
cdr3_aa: CASSEASTGELFF

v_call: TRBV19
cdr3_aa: CASSIYGTTNEKLFF

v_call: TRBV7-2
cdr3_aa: CASSSGTDTHSYEQYF

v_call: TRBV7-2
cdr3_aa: CASSLVGAAGELFF

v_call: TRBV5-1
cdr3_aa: CASSRPEQGYEQYF

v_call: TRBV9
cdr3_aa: CASSVGQGNTEAFF

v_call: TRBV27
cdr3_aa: CASSSGVYRGELFF

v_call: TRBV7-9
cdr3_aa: CASSWGGYNEQFF

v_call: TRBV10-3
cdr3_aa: CAISEGQGELNTEAFF

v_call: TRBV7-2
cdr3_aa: CASSLAGGAETQYF

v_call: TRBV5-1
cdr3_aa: CASSTGGNTEAFF

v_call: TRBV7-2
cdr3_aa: CASSLQGPNYGYTF

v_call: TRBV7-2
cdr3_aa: CASSLEGLPSGELFF

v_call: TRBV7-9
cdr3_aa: CASSPNRAGFSPLHF

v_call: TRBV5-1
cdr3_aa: CASSLGQGPLNTIYF

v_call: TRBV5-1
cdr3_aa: CASSLVPGLNTEAFF